The sequence of this TCR beta chain was determined in a study of Tregs in tolerant kidney transplant recipients. CD4+CD25+CD127- Tregs, CD4+CD25- non-Tregs, CD4 and CD8 cells were sorted. The CDR3 is made up of 13 amino acids. V was clipped by 2 bases and J by 6 bases, with 8 bases between them. Germline CDR1 SGDLS, CDR2 YYNGEE. Broader study findings: This study did not directly address biological reproducibility. Activated donor B cell expansion appeared to reveal the most relevant donor-specific TCRbeta repertoire. Validation in larger populations is needed because few patients were studied.

TCRdb keeps only in-frame clones here, not all; method: immunoSEQ multiplex PCR. The sample consists of under 100,000 clones, more than 80% of them appearing once. As regards this clone: What it binds is not known.

The receptor was derived from a human donor in good health. The rearrangement uses TRBV9 and TRBJ2-2; no clear D gene. Sequenced input: CD8+ T cells from blood. CDR3 in DNA: TGTGCCAGCAGCGTCACCACACCCGGGGAGCTGTTTTTT. Encoded protein: CASSVTTPGELFF.